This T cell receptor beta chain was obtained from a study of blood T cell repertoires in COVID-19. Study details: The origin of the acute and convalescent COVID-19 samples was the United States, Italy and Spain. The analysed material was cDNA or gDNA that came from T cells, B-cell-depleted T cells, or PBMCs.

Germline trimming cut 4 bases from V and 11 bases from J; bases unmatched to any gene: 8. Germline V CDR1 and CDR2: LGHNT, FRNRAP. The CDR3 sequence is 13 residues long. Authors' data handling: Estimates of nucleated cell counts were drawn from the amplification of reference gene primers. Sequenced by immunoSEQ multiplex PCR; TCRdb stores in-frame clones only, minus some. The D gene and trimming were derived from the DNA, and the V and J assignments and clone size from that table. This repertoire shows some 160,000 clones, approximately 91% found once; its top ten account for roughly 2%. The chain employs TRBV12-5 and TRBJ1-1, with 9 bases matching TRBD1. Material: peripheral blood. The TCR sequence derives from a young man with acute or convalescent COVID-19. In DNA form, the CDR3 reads TGTGCTAGTGGTTCCCACAGGGGGCGGGAGGCTTTCTTT. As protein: CASGSHRGREAFF.